This T cell receptor beta chain was sequenced in a study of T cells in Graves' hyperthyroidism and ophthalmopathy. General study findings and limits: Most thyroid clonotypes expanded above 0.001 appeared in blood too. The model forecast ophthalmopathy, anticipating it by a median about 7 months before onset.

Authors of the study amplified TCR beta CDR3 regions from RNA transcripts. TCR CDR3 underwent first-round RT-PCR with the HTBI primer set. TCRdb analysed the multiplex PCR reads with MiXCR anew, one entry per CDR3 protein. The sample lists some 510,000 distinct CDR3 sequences, about half occurring once. With regard to this clonotype: Its antigen is unknown.

The patients, who ranged from 18 to 65 in age, presented with newly diagnosed hyperthyroidism lasting under 2 months. Investigators excluded patients with uncontrolled infection, other autoimmune disease, pregnancy or lactation. In germline, CDR1 is SGDLS, CDR2 YYNGEE. V dropped 4 bases and J dropped 1; count of bases not matched to a gene: 7. The CDR3 length is 15 residues. This rearrangement joins TRBV9 to TRBJ1-1, with TRBD1 matching 7 bases. Specimen: peripheral blood or thyroid tissue (not recorded which). The source is a woman aged 18-29 years with Graves' hyperthyroidism. This CDR3 reads CASSPRQGWNTEAFF. In DNA form, the CDR3 reads TGTGCCAGCAGCCCCCGACAGGGATGGAACACTGAAGCTTTCTTT.